This entry concerns a single T cell receptor (beta chain). Authors' methods: How many nucleated cells were present was estimated from reference gene primer amplification. Generated by immunoSEQ multiplex PCR, the TCRdb table keeps only in-frame clones and is missing some. V, J and clone size are taken as reported in that table, and D and trimming were inferred from the DNA itself. The profile covers some 100,000 clones, with approximately 91% appearing a single time and roughly 0.97% taken by the ten largest. These data belong to a study of blood T cell repertoires in COVID-19. Study-level information: Both acute and convalescent COVID-19 samples were obtained from the United States, Italy and Spain. PBMCs, B-cell-depleted T cells, or T cells were the source of the cDNA or gDNA that made up the material.

The sequenced material came from peripheral blood. The clonotype originates from a man aged 60 to 75 with acute or convalescent COVID-19.

The CDR3 here is CASSIPGEGSGNTIYF. The CDR3 nucleotides read TGTGCCAGTAGTATCCCAGGGGAAGGATCTGGAAACACCATATATTTT. The chain has TRBV19 and TRBJ1-3; a weak D match, TRBD1 (6 bases). Between the trimmed V and J ends, which lost 3 bases and 1 base, there was a span of 13 bases. Germline CDR1 and CDR2: LNHDA and SQIVND (reference sequence). CDR3 length: 16 residues.